The source of this TCR beta chain is a study of response to subunit inactivated influenza vaccine. The study's findings and limits: The authors suggested that every seasonal influenza vaccination recruits few new T cells.

MiXCR, applied by TCRdb to the RT-PCR reads, yields one record per CDR3 protein. The sample has about 520,000 distinct CDR3 sequences, about 25% seen once; the top ten hold 1.9%. This clonotype was detected a few times. Antigen specificity is unknown. This CDR3 has 15 residues. Germline loops: CDR1 DFQATT, CDR2 SNEGSKA (reference sequence). V was clipped by 0 bases and J by 6 bases, with 18 bases between them. Material: CD4+ T cells sorted from PBMCs, obtained 5 to 6 days after vaccination. The source is a man aged 50 or older who received an inactivated influenza vaccine. The genes are TRBV20-1 and TRBJ2-7, with D tentatively TRBD2 (6 bases). For the CDR3, the DNA is TGCAGTGCTAGAGATCTCCGGGGGAACGGACTCGAGCAGTACTTC. It codes for CSARDLRGNGLEQYF.